The 26 T cell receptor beta chains in this list originate from one sample, sequenced in a study of identical twins. TCRdb re-called the 5' RACE reads through MiXCR, storing one row per CDR3 protein. The profile shows some 460,000 distinct CDR3 sequences, 14% of them singletons. This same sample was also taken into another study, of yellow fever vaccine responses in identical twins.

Sequenced material: CD4+ T cells sorted from blood. The receptors were gathered from a woman under 30 in good health.

V and J are TRBV29-1 and TRBJ2-4, with no clear D. Trimming shortened V by 3 bases and J by 1 base, and 7 bases separated the two germline ends. The germline gives CDR1 SQVTM, CDR2 ANQGSEA. The CDR3 covers 13 residues. The CDR3 coding sequence is TGCAGCGTTGAGGGCCCCGCCAAAAACATTCAGTACTTC. Its protein product is CSVEGPAKNIQYF.

J is TRBJ1-4 and V is TRBV2, with D possibly TRBD1 on 5 matching bases. This CDR3 spans 12 amino acids. V lost 8 bases and J lost 8, with 12 bases in between. The germline V gene encodes CDR1 SNHLY and CDR2 FYNNEI. The chain's CDR3 is CASGPGTEKLFF. The CDR3 region has the DNA TGTGCCAGCGGCCCGGGGACGGAAAAACTGTTTTTT. Complete variable domain (other parts from reference TRBV2 and TRBJ1-4): EPEVTQTPSHQVTQMGQEVILRCVPISNHLYFYWYRQILGQKVEFLVSFYNNEISEKSEIFDDQFSVERPDGSNFTLKIRSTKLEDSAMYFCASGPGTEKLFFGSGTQLSVL.

The rearrangement links TRBV2 to TRBJ1-1; D gene uncertain. Trimming pared 6 bases from V and 6 bases from J, leaving 17 bases between. The CDR3 is 14 residues long. Germline V gives CDR1 SNHLY, CDR2 FYNNEI. CDR3 nucleotides: TGTGCCAGCAGGCCCAGCTTGGGGTTAGCTGAAGCTTTCTTT. The encoded protein is CASRPSLGLAEAFF.

The chain recombines TRBV6-2 or TRBV6-3 with TRBJ2-1; 10 positions match TRBD1. Germline CDR1 is MNHEY and CDR2 is SVGEGT. This CDR3 is 16 amino acids long. The J segment lost 5 bases and the V segment lost 1 base, leaving 5 bases of the junction unmatched. The CDR3 DNA is TGTGCCAGCAGTTACTGGACAGGGGGGATGAACAATGAGCAGTTCTTC. It is translated as CASSYWTGGMNNEQFF.

This clonotype was picked up a small number of times. The chain uses TRBV2 and TRBJ2-7; TRBD1 matches 12 bases. Germline loops: CDR1 SNHLY, CDR2 FYNNEI. The CDR3 runs to 15 residues. Trimming removed 3 bases from V and 7 bases from J; junction bases left unmatched: 7. CDR3 region: CASSDTGQGAEEQYF. The CDR3 DNA sequence: TGTGCCAGCAGTGATACGGGACAGGGGGCCGAGGAGCAGTACTTC.

This clonotype showed up just once. The rearrangement uses TRBV11-2 and TRBJ2-3; 7 nucleotides match TRBD2. Germline V gene sequence: CDR1 SGHAT, CDR2 FQNNGV. The J segment lost 9 bases and the V segment lost 4 bases, leaving 7 bases of the junction unmatched. CDR3 length equals 13 residues. The CDR3 DNA sequence: TGTGCCAGCAGCTCAACGGGGGAGGGGACGCAGTATTTT. Translated, it gives CASSSTGEGTQYF.

This clonotype has a handful of counts. The chain employs TRBV20-1 and TRBJ2-7; 9 nucleotides line up with TRBD2. This CDR3 has 17 amino acids. Germline loops: CDR1 DFQATT, CDR2 SNEGSKA (reference sequence). V shed 3 bases and J 2 bases; nucleotides not matched to a gene: 14. The CDR3 loop reads CSASQASGKGTAYEQYF. The DNA of the CDR3 is TGCAGTGCTAGTCAGGCTAGCGGGAAGGGTACAGCCTACGAGCAGTACTTC.

With respect to this clonotype: At one boundary the junction diverges from the germline segment, which might be a read error. DNA for the CDR3: TGTGCCTGCAGTGTCGGGACTAGTTGGAGCACAGATACGCAGTATTTT. It specifies CACSVGTSWSTDTQYF. The chain combines TRBV2 with TRBJ2-3, with 8 positions matching TRBD2. Germline assignment: CDR1 SNHLY and CDR2 FYNNEI. The CDR3 consists of 16 residues.

This clonotype was observed a few times. This sequence joins TRBV5-1 and TRBJ2-1, with 8 bases aligning to TRBD2. Germline values: CDR1 SGHRS, CDR2 YFSETQ. The CDR3 consists of 15 residues. Trimming took 5 bases from V and 10 from J; bases not matched to a gene: 14. CDR3 protein: CASRISGDSIREQFF. In DNA form, the CDR3 reads TGCGCCAGCAGGATTAGCGGGGATTCCATTAGGGAGCAGTTCTTC.

This clonotype showed up just a few times. The genes are TRBV11-2 and TRBJ2-5; 11 bases are shared with TRBD2. Germline V gene lookup returns CDR1 SGHAT and CDR2 FQNNGV. The CDR3 has 18 residues. The J segment lost 4 bases and the V segment lost 3 bases, leaving 13 bases of the junction unmatched. The CDR3 DNA is TGTGCCAGCAGCTTCCGGGCCTTAGCGGGAGGGCCCTCAGAGACCCAGTACTTC. Protein: CASSFRALAGGPSETQYF.

This clonotype was recorded a few times. The CDR3: CATSITPGGREQFF. Here the CDR3 DNA reads TGTGCCACCAGTATAACCCCGGGAGGGAGGGAGCAGTTCTTC. V gene TRBV15 combines with J gene TRBJ2-1, with 8 bases identical to TRBD2. Germline CDR1 reads LNHNV; CDR2 reads YYDKDF (reference sequence). Trimming at V came to 6 bases and at J to 10 bases, leaving 11 bases not matched to a gene. The CDR3 sequence is 14 residues long.

The chain employs TRBV20-1 and TRBJ2-7, with a tentative D call TRBD2 (5 bases). Germline V gene sequence: CDR1 DFQATT, CDR2 SNEGSKA (reference sequence). V lost 3 bases to trimming and J lost 5 bases, with 11 bases between them. The CDR3 is 12 amino acids. CDR3 residues: CSASRGEDEQYF. The DNA of the CDR3 is TGCAGTGCTAGTCGGGGAGAGGACGAGCAGTACTTC.

Points on this clonotype: At one end, the junction sequence differs from germline, possibly due to a read error. The V and J genes are TRBV4-3 and TRBJ2-3; D call uncertain. The germline gives CDR1 LGHNA, CDR2 YSLEER. This CDR3 spans 18 amino acids. CDR3 coding DNA: TGCGCCAGCAGCCAAGAGGGTGGTGTACGGGCCCGGCCAGATACGCAGTACTTT. The encoded protein is CASSQEGGVRARPDTQYF.

This clonotype has only a few counts. The chain carries TRBV12-3 or TRBV12-4 and TRBJ2-7; D remains ambiguous. The CDR3 is 15 residues long. With 5 bases removed from V and 0 bases from J, the gap between germline ends came to 14 bases. The CDR3 region is CASSLTGPSSYEQYF. CDR3 sequence (DNA): TGTGCCAGCAGTCTCACCGGTCCGAGCTCCTACGAGCAGTACTTC.

This clonotype turned up a few times. The chain recombines TRBV7-7 with TRBJ2-3, with D tentatively TRBD1 (8 bases). The CDR3 covers 11 residues. Germline loops: CDR1 SSHAT, CDR2 FNYEAQ (reference sequence). This CDR3 reads CAIHRGGTQYF. The CDR3 region has the DNA TGTGCTATCCACAGGGGGGGTACGCAGTATTTT.

Many counts were recorded for this clonotype. The genes are TRBV29-1 and TRBJ2-7, with 8 bases aligning to TRBD2. Germline CDR1 and CDR2: SQVTM and ANQGSEA. The V and J ends lost 6 bases and 2 bases, in that order; junction bases with no gene match: 9. The CDR3 consists of 14 residues. The CDR3: CSVLSGEGAYEQYF. The DNA of the CDR3 is TGCAGCGTCCTTAGCGGGGAGGGGGCCTACGAGCAGTACTTC.

The chain links TRBV29-1 to TRBJ2-1; 7 nucleotides line up with TRBD2. This CDR3 has 14 residues. The germline V gene encodes CDR1 SQVTM and CDR2 ANQGSEA. Trimming took 4 bases from V and 0 from J; bases not matched to a gene: 3. The CDR3 DNA reads as TGCAGCGTTGGGGGGGACTACTCCTACAATGAGCAGTTCTTC. Encoded protein: CSVGGDYSYNEQFF.

This clonotype came up a few times. J is TRBJ2-1 and V is TRBV6-1, with D perhaps TRBD1 (5 bases). CDR1 and CDR2 (germline): MNHNS, SASEGT. This CDR3 is built from 14 residues. Trimming cost V 2 bases and J 3 bases, with 8 bases left between them. CDR3 region: CASSEMQGYNEQFF. CDR3 DNA sequence: TGTGCCAGCAGTGAAATGCAGGGCTACAATGAGCAGTTCTTC.

The J gene is TRBJ1-5, the V gene TRBV4-2; D might be TRBD1 (5 bases). Trimming removed 10 bases at V and 7 bases at J, with 29 bases between. The germline CDR1 and CDR2 sequences are LGHNA and YNFKEQ. The CDR3 length is 17 residues. The CDR3 DNA reads TGTGCCATGGGCCCTGGGCTCCTCTGCTTGGGGCTGCAGCCCCAGCATTTT. Translation gives CAMGPGLLCLGLQPQHF.

This clonotype was detected ten times or more. The chain couples TRBV4-2 to TRBJ2-7; D unclear. There are 11 residues in the CDR3. V was cut by 5 bases and J by 4 bases, with 6 bases left in between. Germline CDR1 LGHNA, CDR2 YNFKEQ. The CDR3 sequence: CASSGDYEQYF. CDR3 bases: TGTGCCAGCAGCGGGGATTACGAGCAGTACTTC.

This clonotype turned up a few times. This chain links TRBV28 with TRBJ2-1, with 7 bases that match TRBD2. CDR1 and CDR2 (germline): MDHEN, SYDVKM. The V gene end was trimmed by 7 bases and the J gene end by 4 bases; junction bases not matched to a gene: 10. The CDR3 contains 15 residues. The CDR3 sequence is CASINAGAGYNEQFF. In DNA, the CDR3 is TGTGCCAGCATCAATGCGGGAGCCGGATACAATGAGCAGTTCTTC.

This clonotype was seen repeatedly, ten times or more. This chain connects TRBV7-2 to TRBJ2-7; 7 positions agree with TRBD1. V shed 1 base, J shed 7 bases, and the junction held 10 bases outside the gene matches. CDR1 and CDR2 (germline): SGHTA, FQGNSA. The length of the CDR3 is 15 residues. The CDR3 DNA sequence: TGTGCCAGCAGCTTAGACGTCACAGGGGCCCTGGAGCAGTACTTC. Amino acid sequence: CASSLDVTGALEQYF.

This clonotype has more than one count but fewer than ten. This chain uses TRBV6-2 or TRBV6-3 with TRBJ2-1; D is unclear. The germline V and J ends were trimmed by 2 bases and 7 bases, with 3 bases remaining between them. This CDR3 region has 11 residues. Per the germline V gene, CDR1 is MNHEY and CDR2 is SVGEGT. The CDR3 protein is CASSYPNEQFF. The DNA of the CDR3 is TGTGCCAGCAGTTACCCGAATGAGCAGTTCTTC.

This clonotype occurred many times. The CDR3 protein is CASSYPRGGNTGELFF. The CDR3 DNA reads as TGTGCCAGCAGTTACCCGCGCGGGGGGAACACCGGGGAGCTGTTTTTT. This chain uses TRBV6-5 with TRBJ2-2; the match to TRBD2 covers 7 bases. The CDR3 is 16 amino acids. CDR1 is MNHEY and CDR2 is SVGAGI in the germline V gene. Trimming at V came to 2 bases and at J to 1 base, leaving 4 bases not matched to a gene.

This clonotype was counted at least ten times. The chain employs TRBV12-3 or TRBV12-4 and TRBJ1-6, with 8 bases lining up with TRBD1. J lost 6 bases, V lost 5 bases, and 9 bases had no gene match. CDR3 length: 16 residues. The CDR3 bases are TGTGCCAGCAGTCTCGGACAGGGAGAAGCTAATTCACCCCTCCACTTT. Its translation: CASSLGQGEANSPLHF.

This clonotype showed up many times. The V call is TRBV7-2, the J call TRBJ1-1; 10 bases are a match to TRBD1. Per germline, CDR1 SGHTA and CDR2 FQGNSA. This CDR3 is built from 15 residues. V lost 5 bases, J lost 2 bases, and 5 bases stayed unmatched. The DNA for the CDR3 is TGTGCCAGCAGCCCCGGACAGGGGGGTAACACTGAAGCTTTCTTT. This sequence encodes CASSPGQGGNTEAFF. The full variable domain, its missing parts supplied by reference TRBV7-2 and TRBJ1-1, is GAGVSQSPSNKVTEKGKDVELRCDPISGHTALYWYRQSLGQGLEFLIYFQGNSAPDKSGLPSDRFSAERTGGSVSTLTIQRTQQEDSAVYLCASSPGQGGNTEAFFGQGTRLTVV.